The next 4 T cell receptor beta chains were all read from a single sample in a study of T cell responses to AZD1222 COVID-19 vaccine. TCRdb's table, derived via immunoSEQ multiplex PCR, lists solely in-frame clones and lacks some. The data contain around 160,000 clones, 90% to 95% of them seen just once; the ten biggest clones take up about 0.6%. The specimen comprised peripheral blood, sampled on day 0 of AZD1222 vaccination. The receptors originated from an adult in good health.

The V and J genes are TRBV7-3 and TRBJ1-1, with D unresolved. This CDR3 comprises 13 residues. Germline-derived CDR1 and CDR2 are SGHTA and FQGTGA. Deletions cut 2 bases from V and 6 bases from J, with 10 bases between. The CDR3 is CASSLGQGSEAFF. CDR3 nucleotides: TGTGCCAGCAGCTTAGGTCAAGGCTCTGAAGCTTTCTTT.

This chain joins TRBV9 and TRBJ2-1, with TRBD2 matching over 9 bases. V was clipped by 4 bases and J by 9 bases; unmatched bases: 11. Germline loops: CDR1 SGDLS, CDR2 YYNGEE. The CDR3 is 15 residues long. In DNA form, the CDR3 reads TGTGCCAGCAGCTCCCCTACACTAGCGGGTCGTGAGCAGTTCTTC. Its protein is CASSSPTLAGREQFF.

The chain recombines TRBV12-3 or TRBV12-4 with TRBJ1-2; D is ambiguous. CDR3 length equals 13 residues. The germline V and J ends were trimmed by 2 bases and 4 bases, with 8 bases remaining between them. The CDR3 DNA reads as TGTGCCAGCAGTTTACGGAGCCCCTATGGCTACACCTTC. Its protein product is CASSLRSPYGYTF.

The chain has TRBV18 and TRBJ1-4, with TRBD1 identical over 9 bases. The V segment lost 2 bases and the J segment 8 bases; nucleotides outside the gene matches: 6. Germline V gene lookup returns CDR1 KGHSH and CDR2 LQKENI. The CDR3 has 15 amino acids. CDR3: CASSPSGTGHEKLFF. The CDR3 coding sequence is TGTGCCAGCTCACCATCTGGGACAGGGCACGAAAAACTGTTTTTT.